The 32 T cell receptor beta chains below come from one sample, sequenced in a study of high-grade serous ovarian cancer treatment subgroups. Tumor tissue was taken before any definitive surgery or chemotherapy was given. The repertoire was sequenced with immunoSEQ multiplex PCR; TCRdb's copy has only in-frame clones and lacks some. The sample records around 1,700 clones, roughly three quarters being singletons. Sequencing input: tumor tissue. These receptor sequences come from a human donor with high-grade serous ovarian cancer.

The chain's CDR3 is CASSVNYKNTEAFF. CDR3 bases: TGTGCCAGCAGCGTGAACTACAAGAACACTGAAGCTTTCTTT. The chain is built from TRBV9 and TRBJ1-1; no reliable D call. V lost 2 bases to trimming and J lost 1 base, with 9 bases between them. The CDR3 sequence is 14 residues long. Germline V gene data show CDR1 as SGDLS and CDR2 as YYNGEE.

The chain uses TRBV13 and TRBJ2-7, with TRBD2 matching 11 bases. The trim removed 4 bases at V and 7 bases at J, leaving 15 bases unmatched. Germline V gene lookup returns CDR1 PRHDT and CDR2 FYEKMQ (reference sequence). The CDR3 runs to 17 residues. DNA for the CDR3: TGTGCCAGCAGCTCAACCCCGGGACTAGCGGTCTCCGGAGAGCAGTACTTC. The encoded protein is CASSSTPGLAVSGEQYF. The whole variable domain, filled in from reference TRBV13 and TRBJ2-7, reads AAGVIQSPRHLIKEKRETATLKCYPIPRHDTVYWYQQGPGQDPQFLISFYEKMQSDKGSIPDRFSAQQFSDYHSELNMSSLELGDSALYFCASSSTPGLAVSGEQYFGPGTRLTVT.

Here the CDR3 DNA reads TGTGCCAGCAGCCCAGGGGTGGATGAGCAGTTCTTC. Amino acid sequence: CASSPGVDEQFF. The V call is TRBV5-4, the J call TRBJ2-1; D possibly corresponds to TRBD1 (6 bases). Trimming cost V 4 bases and J 8 bases, with 10 bases left between them. This CDR3 contains 12 residues. The V gene's germline CDR1 is SGHNT and CDR2 YYREEE (reference sequence). The whole variable domain, remainder taken from reference TRBV5-4 and TRBJ2-1, is ETGVTQSPTHLIKTRGQQVTLRCSSQSGHNTVSWYQQALGQGPQFIFQYYREEENGRGNFPPRFSGLQFPNYSSELNVNALELDDSALYLCASSPGVDEQFFGPGTRLTVL.

CDR3 protein: CASSQDYGTVYSNQPQHF. The CDR3 DNA reads TGCGCCAGCAGCCAAGATTATGGGACAGTCTATAGCAATCAGCCCCAGCATTTT. The gene calls are TRBV4-1 and TRBJ1-5; 7 nucleotides agree with TRBD1. From germline, CDR1 is MGHRA and CDR2 YSYEKL. The CDR3 totals 18 residues. With 0 bases clipped from V and 0 bases from J, the junction kept 8 bases outside the gene matches.

This chain links TRBV6-1 with TRBJ2-5; D is uncertain. CDR1 and CDR2 from the germline V gene are MNHNS and SASEGT. The CDR3 is made up of 15 amino acids. V lost 2 bases and J 2 bases, leaving 12 bases between the germline ends. The chain's CDR3 is CASSELGRSQETQYF. DNA for the CDR3: TGTGCCAGCAGTGAATTGGGCAGAAGTCAAGAGACCCAGTACTTC.

The CDR3 here is CASSSDRQQETQYF. In DNA, the CDR3 is TGTGCCAGCAGCTCAGACAGGCAGCAAGAGACCCAGTACTTC. This chain joins TRBV7-2 and TRBJ2-5, with D possibly TRBD1 on 6 matching bases. The germline V and J ends were trimmed by 4 bases and 2 bases, with 11 bases remaining between them. The CDR3 loop spans 14 amino acids. Germline V lookup: CDR1 SGHTA, CDR2 FQGNSA.

The rearrangement joins TRBV9 to TRBJ2-5; 8 bases align to TRBD1. Germline V CDR1 and CDR2: SGDLS, YYNGEE. The V and J ends lost 3 bases and 7 bases, in that order; junction bases with no gene match: 8. The CDR3 has 14 amino acids. CDR3 residues: CASSGRQGIGTQYF. CDR3 nucleotides: TGTGCCAGCAGCGGACGACAGGGGATTGGGACCCAGTACTTC.

V gene TRBV7-8 combines with J gene TRBJ1-4; tentative D call: TRBD1 (6 bases). Trimming left V 4 bases short and J 4 bases short, with 13 bases between. CDR3 size: 15 residues. Germline-derived CDR1 and CDR2 are SGHVS and FQNEAQ. The CDR3: CASSSGQPFNEKLFF. The CDR3 nucleotides are TGTGCCAGCAGCTCCGGACAGCCATTTAATGAAAAACTGTTTTTT. Full variable domain (rest looked up from reference TRBV7-8 and TRBJ1-4): GAGVSQSPRYKVAKRGQDVALRCDPISGHVSLFWYQQALGQGPEFLTYFQNEAQLDKSGLPSDRFFAERPEGSVSTLKIQRTQQEDSAVYLCASSSGQPFNEKLFFGSGTQLSVL.

The rearrangement uses TRBV29-1 and TRBJ2-2; 7 nucleotides agree with TRBD1. This CDR3 comprises 14 residues. Germline V gene data show CDR1 as SQVTM and CDR2 as ANQGSEA. J gave up 8 bases and V 3 bases, and 9 bases lay outside the gene matches. CDR3 DNA: TGCAGCGTTGATCCCGGGACAGCCAGGGGGGAGCTGTTTTTT. It yields the protein CSVDPGTARGELFF.

The V call is TRBV28, the J call TRBJ2-4; the D gene is possibly TRBD1 (6 bases). V was shortened by 6 bases and J by 3 bases, with 18 bases between the two germline ends. Germline CDR1 MDHEN, CDR2 SYDVKM. The CDR3 has 16 residues. The CDR3 sequence: CASSSLGALSKNIQYF. The CDR3 DNA sequence: TGTGCCAGCAGCTCCCTGGGGGCCTTAAGCAAAAACATTCAGTACTTC.

This clone was detected a few times. The chain recombines TRBV28 with TRBJ1-2; the D gene is possibly TRBD1 (6 bases). The CDR3 runs to 13 residues. Germline loops: CDR1 MDHEN, CDR2 SYDVKM. Trimming removed 6 bases at V and 6 bases at J, with 14 bases between. CDR3 sequence: CASRPIYRDGYTF. In DNA form, the CDR3 reads TGTGCCAGCAGACCTATCTACAGGGATGGCTACACCTTC.

The gene calls are TRBV19 and TRBJ2-1, with D perhaps TRBD2 (6 bases). Germline V CDR1 and CDR2: LNHDA, SQIVND (reference sequence). Trimming removed 10 bases at V and 5 bases at J, with 24 bases between. This CDR3 has 16 amino acids. Here the CDR3 reads CATGRRRGGVDNEQFF. The CDR3 nucleotides read TGTGCCACGGGCCGTCGGAGGGGCGGGGTAGACAATGAGCAGTTCTTC. The complete variable domain, with remaining parts taken from reference TRBV19 and TRBJ2-1, reads DGGITQSPKYLFRKEGQNVTLSCEQNLNHDAMYWYRQDPGQGLRLIYYSQIVNDFQKGDIAEGYSVSREKKESFPLTVTSAQKNPTAFYLCATGRRRGGVDNEQFFGPGTRLTVL.

J is TRBJ1-2 and V is TRBV11-3; unclear D gene. CDR1 SGHNT and CDR2 YENEEA come from the germline V gene. This CDR3 has 15 residues. Trimming shortened V by 3 bases and J by 4 bases, and 15 bases separated the two germline ends. In DNA form, the CDR3 reads TGTGCCAGCAGCTTGATGGCTGGGAACCCCTATGGCTACACCTTC. It specifies CASSLMAGNPYGYTF.

The J gene is TRBJ2-2, the V gene TRBV6-4; D might be TRBD2 (5 bases). CDR1 is MRHNA and CDR2 is SNTAGT in the germline V gene. Trimming took off 0 bases at V and 3 bases at J, with 11 bases between the two ends. This CDR3 comprises 16 residues. The CDR3 DNA is TGTGCCAGCAGTGACTCGAGCGGCGGAGACACCGGGGAGCTGTTTTTT. It translates to CASSDSSGGDTGELFF.

The chain couples TRBV23-1 to TRBJ1-2; D possibly corresponds to TRBD1 (6 bases). TRBV23-1 carries the ORF label, with uncertain function. The CDR3 runs 15 residues. V was clipped by 6 bases and J by 4 bases, with 18 bases between them. CDR3 in amino acids: CASSSRQVGSYGYTF. CDR3 DNA: TGCGCCAGCAGCTCAAGACAGGTCGGATCCTATGGCTACACCTTC.

The rearrangement joins TRBV14 to TRBJ2-1; 8 nucleotides align to TRBD1. This CDR3 has 15 amino acids. Looked up from germline, CDR1 is SGHDN and CDR2 is FVKESK. Trimming took 4 bases from V and 10 from J; bases not matched to a gene: 12. The CDR3 region is CASSRPDRESLEQFF. CDR3 bases: TGTGCCAGCAGCCGGCCGGACAGGGAATCTCTGGAGCAGTTCTTC.

The chain couples TRBV7-3 to TRBJ2-1; a weak D match, TRBD2 (6 bases). The V gene's germline CDR1 is SGHTA and CDR2 FQGTGA. V lost 3 bases, J lost 15 bases, and 18 bases lay in between. There are 13 residues in the CDR3. The CDR3 spells CASSFGSPGLPFF. Written as DNA, the CDR3 is TGTGCCAGCAGCTTCGGGTCCCCGGGACTCCCGTTCTTC.

J is TRBJ2-1 and V is TRBV30; no clear D. V lost 2 bases and J lost 6, with 8 bases in between. Germline CDR1 reads GTSNPN; CDR2 reads SVGIG (reference sequence). The CDR3 length is 12 residues. CDR3: CAWSKNANEQFF. The CDR3 DNA is TGTGCCTGGAGTAAAAACGCCAATGAGCAGTTCTTC.

By share, this clone counts as large. This chain connects TRBV5-6 to TRBJ2-7; 14 bases match TRBD2. Per the germline V gene, CDR1 is SGHDT and CDR2 is YYEEEE. The trim removed 0 bases at V and 7 bases at J, leaving 9 bases unmatched. This CDR3 contains 17 residues. The CDR3 loop reads CASSLARLAGGPEEQYF. DNA for the CDR3: TGTGCCAGCAGCTTGGCCCGACTAGCGGGAGGGCCTGAGGAGCAGTACTTC.

This chain links TRBV4-3 with TRBJ1-5; D call uncertain. Trimming took off 0 bases at V and 4 bases at J, with 10 bases between the two ends. The CDR3 runs to 15 residues. The germline V gene has CDR1 LGHNA and CDR2 YSLEER. The CDR3 bases are TGCGCCAGCAGCCAAGAGATTAGCTGGAATCAGCCCCAGCATTTT. Translated: CASSQEISWNQPQHF.

CDR3 sequence reads: CASSMVAGGWNEQFF. The CDR3, as DNA: TGTGCCAGTAGTATGGTAGCGGGGGGCTGGAATGAGCAGTTCTTC. The chain has TRBV19 and TRBJ2-1, with 10 bases that match TRBD2. Germline V gene lookup returns CDR1 LNHDA and CDR2 SQIVND (reference sequence). V lost 3 bases to trimming and J lost 7 bases; unmatched junction nucleotides: 6. This CDR3 is built from 15 residues.

This clone was seen more than once but under ten times. The genes are TRBV6-5 and TRBJ2-7; 8 nucleotides line up with TRBD1. This CDR3 comprises 13 residues. Germline loops: CDR1 MNHEY, CDR2 SVGAGI. Trimming cost V 6 bases and J 5 bases; bases outside gene matches: 6. CDR3 sequence reads: CASRRQGSDEQYF. In DNA form, the CDR3 reads TGTGCCAGCAGAAGACAGGGGTCCGACGAGCAGTACTTC.

This chain links TRBV4-3 with TRBJ2-6; D remains unclear. CDR1 and CDR2 from the germline V gene are LGHNA and YSLEER. This CDR3 is built from 16 residues. Trimming removed 4 bases from V and 0 bases from J, with 10 bases in between. CDR3 sequence reads: CASSRELGSGANVLTF. As DNA, the CDR3 is TGCGCCAGCAGCCGCGAGTTAGGCTCTGGGGCCAACGTCCTGACTTTC.

This clone was seen just once. V and J are TRBV4-2 and TRBJ1-5; D unclear. The V end lost 0 bases, the J end lost 2 bases, and 11 bases lay between the germline ends. Looked up from germline, CDR1 is LGHNA and CDR2 is YNFKEQ. The CDR3 runs to 16 residues. In DNA form, the CDR3 reads TGTGCCAGCAGCCAAGAGGAGGGAAGCGGCAATCAGCCCCAGCATTTT. Translation gives CASSQEEGSGNQPQHF.

The chain links TRBV28 to TRBJ1-5; D is possibly TRBD1 (6 bases). This CDR3 is built from 14 residues. V lost 5 bases to trimming and J lost 4 bases, with 12 bases between them. Germline CDR1 is MDHEN and CDR2 is SYDVKM. The CDR3 DNA follows: TGTGCCAGCAGTCCACCAGGGGTAAATCAGCCCCAGCATTTT. Protein: CASSPPGVNQPQHF.

This clone has only a few counts. The V gene is TRBV29-1, the J gene TRBJ1-5; 7 nucleotides align to TRBD1. This CDR3 is built from 13 residues. Germline V CDR1 and CDR2: SQVTM, ANQGSEA. The trim removed 4 bases at V and 9 bases at J, leaving 9 bases unmatched. The CDR3 here is CSVATGQMAPQHF. In DNA, the CDR3 is TGCAGCGTTGCGACAGGGCAAATGGCGCCCCAGCATTTT.

This chain uses TRBV28 with TRBJ2-2; no reliable D call. Germline CDR1 MDHEN, CDR2 SYDVKM. The V gene lost 10 bases and the J gene lost 0 bases, with 12 bases spanning the gap. The CDR3 covers 14 residues. CDR3 DNA sequence: TGTGCCACCCCTGGGTTAACGAACACCGGGGAGCTGTTTTTT. As protein: CATPGLTNTGELFF.

The chain has TRBV18 and TRBJ1-2, with D possibly TRBD1 on 5 matching bases. V was clipped by 3 bases and J by 5 bases, with 13 bases between them. CDR3 length: 14 amino acids. CDR1 and CDR2 from the germline V gene are KGHSH and LQKENI. The CDR3 region is CASSPAREWYGYTF. DNA of the CDR3: TGTGCCAGCTCACCCGCCAGGGAATGGTATGGCTACACCTTC.

This rearrangement joins TRBV4-3 to TRBJ2-7; D gene ambiguous. Trimming removed 4 bases from V and 7 bases from J, with 17 bases in between. The CDR3 totals 14 residues. The germline gives CDR1 LGHNA, CDR2 YSLEER. As DNA, the CDR3 is TGCGCCAGCAGCCCGAAACCCGACCTAAGGGAGCAGTACTTC. This sequence encodes CASSPKPDLREQYF.

This chain connects TRBV7-9 to TRBJ2-1, with TRBD2 matching 7 bases. The CDR3 loop spans 16 amino acids. Per germline, CDR1 SEHNR and CDR2 FQNEAQ (reference sequence). Trimming at V came to 2 bases and at J to 9 bases, leaving 13 bases not matched to a gene. The CDR3: CASSLRLAAQEGEQFF. The CDR3, as DNA: TGTGCCAGCAGCTTAAGGCTAGCGGCTCAAGAAGGTGAGCAGTTCTTC.

The chain carries TRBV19 and TRBJ1-2, with 8 bases that match TRBD1. Germline V gives CDR1 LNHDA, CDR2 SQIVND (reference sequence). The ends lost 4 bases at V and 0 bases at J; junction bases unmatched: 10. The CDR3 is 17 amino acids. Here the CDR3 DNA reads TGTGCCAGTAGTAGCCCCCGGGACAGGACCACTAACTATGGCTACACCTTC. Protein: CASSSPRDRTTNYGYTF.

The genes are TRBV29-1 and TRBJ2-5; the D is unclear. There are 13 residues in the CDR3. Germline values: CDR1 SQVTM, CDR2 ANQGSEA. The V and J ends lost 0 bases and 5 bases respectively, with 10 bases between them. The CDR3 sequence is CSVEDGRGETQYF. CDR3 sequence (DNA): TGCAGCGTTGAAGACGGCCGAGGTGAGACCCAGTACTTC.